Below are 10 T cell receptor beta chains sequenced from a single sample in a study of shared clonotypes between healthy human individuals. Only in-frame clones appear in the TCRdb table, and some are missing; sequencing was by immunoSEQ multiplex PCR. The sample has about 460,000 clones; roughly 80% are singletons. The sequencing sample was made of PBMCs. Receptors originate from a woman in her forties in good health. Some clones in this sample may be carry-over from other donors' samples.

The gene calls are TRBV7-6 and TRBJ2-6; no definite D call. Trimming left V 1 base short and J 0 bases short, with 7 bases between. The CDR3 has 16 residues. Germline V gives CDR1 SGHVS, CDR2 FNYEAQ. The CDR3 here is CASSLVGASGANVLTF. CDR3 nucleotide sequence: TGTGCCAGCAGCTTAGTTGGTGCCTCTGGGGCCAACGTCCTGACTTTC.

Comment on this clone: Other DNA sequences in this specimen translate into the identical CDR3. V usage is TRBV30 and J usage is TRBJ1-4; 9 bases match TRBD1. The germline CDR1 and CDR2 sequences are GTSNPN and SVGIG (reference sequence). Germline trimming cut 3 bases from V and 5 bases from J; bases unmatched to any gene: 4. The CDR3 is made up of 14 amino acids. The CDR3 DNA sequence: TGTGCCTGGAGCCCGGGACAGGGAAATGAAAAACTGTTTTTT. Protein sequence: CAWSPGQGNEKLFF.

In this sample, this clone turned up a few times. This chain joins TRBV2 and TRBJ2-7; D gene ambiguous. Trimming left V 3 bases short and J 3 bases short, with 6 bases between. From germline, CDR1 is SNHLY and CDR2 FYNNEI. The CDR3 is 12 residues long. Here the CDR3 reads CASSELNYEQYF. CDR3 nucleotides: TGTGCCAGCAGTGAGCTCAACTACGAGCAGTACTTC. Looking up the rest from reference TRBV2 and TRBJ2-7 gives the full variable domain: EPEVTQTPSHQVTQMGQEVILRCVPISNHLYFYWYRQILGQKVEFLVSFYNNEISEKSEIFDDQFSVERPDGSNFTLKIRSTKLEDSAMYFCASSELNYEQYFGPGTRLTVT.

This sequence joins TRBV2 and TRBJ1-4; D gene unclear. The CDR3 contains 15 residues. Germline lookup yields CDR1 SNHLY and CDR2 FYNNEI. V was clipped by 0 bases and J by 8 bases, with 13 bases between them. The CDR3 is CASSEARMLGEKLFF. CDR3 nucleotides: TGTGCCAGCAGTGAAGCGAGAATGCTCGGCGAAAAACTGTTTTTT.

V and J are TRBV5-4 and TRBJ2-3; the D is unclear. Between the trimmed V and J ends, which lost 0 bases and 1 base, there was a span of 18 bases. The CDR3 loop spans 18 amino acids. Germline CDR1 reads SGHNT; CDR2 reads YYREEE (reference sequence). As DNA, the CDR3 is TGTGCCAGCAGCTTGGAGGCCCTAGGATATGGGGGCACAGATACGCAGTATTTT. It encodes CASSLEALGYGGTDTQYF.

This clone appeared a single time. The chain combines TRBV7-9 with TRBJ1-1; 9 bases are shared with TRBD1. Per germline, CDR1 SEHNR and CDR2 FQNEAQ (reference sequence). The CDR3 extends over 15 amino acids. The V gene end was trimmed by 6 bases and the J gene end by 1 base; junction bases not matched to a gene: 6. CDR3 bases: TGTGCCAGCAGAAGTGGGACAGGGTGGAACACTGAAGCTTTCTTT. Translated: CASRSGTGWNTEAFF.

The genes are TRBV29-1 and TRBJ1-1; unclear D gene. The V gene lost 5 bases and the J gene lost 4 bases, with 11 bases spanning the gap. The CDR3 sequence is 12 residues long. Germline V gene data show CDR1 as SQVTM and CDR2 as ANQGSEA. The CDR3 protein is CSVRDDFTEAFF. In DNA form, the CDR3 reads TGCAGCGTTCGAGACGATTTCACTGAAGCTTTCTTT.

V is TRBV7-9 and J is TRBJ2-1; D is undetermined. V lost 1 base to trimming and J lost 0 bases, with 13 bases between them. CDR1 is SEHNR, CDR2 FQNEAQ, per germline (reference sequence). This CDR3 contains 17 residues. The CDR3 loop reads CASSLVWLQNSYNEQFF. The DNA for the CDR3 is TGTGCCAGCAGCTTAGTCTGGCTTCAGAACTCCTACAATGAGCAGTTCTTC.

As regards this clone: The same CDR3 arises from other DNA sequences in this sample as well. The CDR3 DNA is TGTGCCAGCAGCGCGACAGGGGGATCCTACGAGCAGTACTTC. Protein product: CASSATGGSYEQYF. This chain connects TRBV2 to TRBJ2-7; 9 nucleotides agree with TRBD1. The CDR3 length is 14 residues. Germline V gives CDR1 SNHLY, CDR2 FYNNEI. V shed 6 bases and J 1 base; nucleotides not matched to a gene: 4.

V and J are TRBV5-1 and TRBJ2-6; 7 bases agree with TRBD1. V shed 3 bases, J shed 6 bases, and the junction held 12 bases outside the gene matches. Germline CDR1 and CDR2: SGHRS and YFSETQ. The CDR3 is 17 amino acids. The CDR3 here is CASSSARQGAKANVLTF. CDR3 DNA sequence: TGCGCCAGCAGCTCCGCCCGACAGGGTGCAAAGGCCAACGTCCTGACTTTC.